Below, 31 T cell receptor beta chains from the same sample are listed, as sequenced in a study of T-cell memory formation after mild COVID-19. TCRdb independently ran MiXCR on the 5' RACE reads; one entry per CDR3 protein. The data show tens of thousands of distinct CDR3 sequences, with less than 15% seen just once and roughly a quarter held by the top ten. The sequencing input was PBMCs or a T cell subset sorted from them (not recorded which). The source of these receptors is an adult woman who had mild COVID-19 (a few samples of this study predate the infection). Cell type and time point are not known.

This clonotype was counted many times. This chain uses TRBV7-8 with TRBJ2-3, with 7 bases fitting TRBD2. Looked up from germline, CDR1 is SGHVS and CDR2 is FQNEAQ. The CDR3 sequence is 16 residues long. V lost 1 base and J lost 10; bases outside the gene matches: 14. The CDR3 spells CASSLGPSGANIPQYF. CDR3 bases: TGTGCCAGCAGCTTAGGCCCCAGCGGGGCAAATATCCCGCAGTATTTT.

Here the CDR3 reads CASSKTSGSPRYEQYF. CDR3 nucleotide sequence: TGTGCCAGCAGCAAGACTAGCGGGAGTCCCCGCTACGAGCAGTACTTC. The chain uses TRBV7-9 and TRBJ2-7; 12 bases agree with TRBD2. Germline lookup yields CDR1 SEHNR and CDR2 FQNEAQ (reference sequence). The CDR3 consists of 16 residues. Trimming at V came to 5 bases and at J to 3 bases, leaving 8 bases not matched to a gene.

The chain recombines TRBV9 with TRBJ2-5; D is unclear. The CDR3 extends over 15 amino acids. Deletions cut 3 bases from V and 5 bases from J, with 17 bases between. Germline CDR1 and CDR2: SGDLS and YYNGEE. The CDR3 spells CASSGASLPGETQYF. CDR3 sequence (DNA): TGTGCCAGCAGCGGGGCTAGTCTCCCCGGGGAGACCCAGTACTTC.

CDR3 sequence reads: CASLLGAATYNEQFF. The CDR3 region has the DNA TGTGCCAGCCTCCTGGGGGCAGCTACCTACAATGAGCAGTTCTTC. V gene TRBV6-2 or TRBV6-3 combines with J gene TRBJ2-1; D is possibly TRBD1 (6 bases). Trimming removed 8 bases from V and 2 bases from J, with 16 bases in between. The CDR3 spans 15 residues. The V gene's germline CDR1 is MNHEY and CDR2 SVGEGT.

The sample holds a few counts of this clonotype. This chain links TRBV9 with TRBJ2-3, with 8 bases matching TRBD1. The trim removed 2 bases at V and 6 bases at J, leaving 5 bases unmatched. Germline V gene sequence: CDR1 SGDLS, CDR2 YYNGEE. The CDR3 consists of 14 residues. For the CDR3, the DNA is TGTGCCAGCAGCGTGTCAGGGGGCTTGGATACGCAGTATTTT. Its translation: CASSVSGGLDTQYF.

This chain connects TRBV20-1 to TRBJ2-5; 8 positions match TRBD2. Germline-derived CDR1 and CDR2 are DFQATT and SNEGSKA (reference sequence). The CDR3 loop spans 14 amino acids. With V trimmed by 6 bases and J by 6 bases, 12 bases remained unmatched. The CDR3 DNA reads TGCAGTGCGACTCCGGGACTAGGAGAGAAGACCCAGTACTTC. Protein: CSATPGLGEKTQYF.

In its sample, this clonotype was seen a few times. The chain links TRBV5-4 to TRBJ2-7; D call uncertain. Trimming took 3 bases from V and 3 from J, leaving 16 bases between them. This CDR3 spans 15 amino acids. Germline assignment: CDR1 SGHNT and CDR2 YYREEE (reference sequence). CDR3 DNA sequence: TGTGCCAGCAGCTCCTTCTCGTCCCTCAGCTACGAGCAGTACTTC. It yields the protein CASSSFSSLSYEQYF.

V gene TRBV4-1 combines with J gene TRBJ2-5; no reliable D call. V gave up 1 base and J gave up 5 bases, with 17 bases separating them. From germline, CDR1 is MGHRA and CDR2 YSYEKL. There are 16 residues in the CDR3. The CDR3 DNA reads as TGCGCCAGCAGCCAAGGGCCTTCCTGGCCGGGCGAGACCCAGTACTTC. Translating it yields CASSQGPSWPGETQYF.

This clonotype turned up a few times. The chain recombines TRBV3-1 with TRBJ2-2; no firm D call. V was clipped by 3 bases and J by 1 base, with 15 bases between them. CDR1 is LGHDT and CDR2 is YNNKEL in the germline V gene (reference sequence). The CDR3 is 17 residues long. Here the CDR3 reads CASSHYSYWMNTGELFF. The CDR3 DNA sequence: TGTGCCAGCAGCCACTATTCTTACTGGATGAACACCGGGGAGCTGTTTTTT. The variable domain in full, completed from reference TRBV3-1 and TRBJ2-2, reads DTAVSQTPKYLVTQMGNDKSIKCEQNLGHDTMYWYKQDSKKFLKIMFSYNNKELIINETVPNRFSPKSPDKAHLNLHINSLELGDSAVYFCASSHYSYWMNTGELFFGEGSRLTVL.

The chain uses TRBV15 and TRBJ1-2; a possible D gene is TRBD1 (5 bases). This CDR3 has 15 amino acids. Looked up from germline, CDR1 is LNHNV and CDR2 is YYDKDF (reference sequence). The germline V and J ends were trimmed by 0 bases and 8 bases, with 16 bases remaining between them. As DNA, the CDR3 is TGTGCCACCAGCAGAGAAGTTCTACAGGACAAGGGCTACACCTTC. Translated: CATSREVLQDKGYTF. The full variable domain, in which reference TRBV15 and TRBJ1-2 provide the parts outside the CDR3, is DAMVIQNPRYQVTQFGKPVTLSCSQTLNHNVMYWYQQKSSQAPKLLFHYYDKDFNNEADTPDNFQSRRPNTSFCFLDIRSPGLGDTAMYLCATSREVLQDKGYTFGSGTRLTVV.

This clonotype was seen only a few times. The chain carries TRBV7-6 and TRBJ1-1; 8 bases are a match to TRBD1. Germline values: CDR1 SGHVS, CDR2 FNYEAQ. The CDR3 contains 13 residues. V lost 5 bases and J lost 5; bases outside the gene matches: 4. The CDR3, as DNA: TGTGCCAGCAGCCAGGACAGGGAGACTGAAGCTTTCTTT. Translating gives CASSQDRETEAFF.

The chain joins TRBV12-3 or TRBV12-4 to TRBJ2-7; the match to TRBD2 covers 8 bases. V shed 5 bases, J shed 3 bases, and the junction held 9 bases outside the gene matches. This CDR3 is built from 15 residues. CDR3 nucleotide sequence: TGTGCCAGCAGTATCGGTCAGAGCGGGGGCTACGAGCAGTACTTC. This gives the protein CASSIGQSGGYEQYF.

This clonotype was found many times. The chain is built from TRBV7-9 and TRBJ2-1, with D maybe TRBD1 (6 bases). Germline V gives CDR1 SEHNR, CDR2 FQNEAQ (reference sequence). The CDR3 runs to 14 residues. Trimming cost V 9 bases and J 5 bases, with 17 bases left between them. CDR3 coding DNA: TGTGCCAGTTACAGGGCTGGGGTGGACAATGAGCAGTTCTTC. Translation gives CASYRAGVDNEQFF. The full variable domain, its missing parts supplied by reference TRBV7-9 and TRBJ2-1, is DTGVSQNPRHKITKRGQNVTFRCDPISEHNRLYWYRQTLGQGPEFLTYFQNEAQLEKSRLLSDRFSAERPKGSFSTLEIQRTEQGDSAMYLCASYRAGVDNEQFFGPGTRLTVL.

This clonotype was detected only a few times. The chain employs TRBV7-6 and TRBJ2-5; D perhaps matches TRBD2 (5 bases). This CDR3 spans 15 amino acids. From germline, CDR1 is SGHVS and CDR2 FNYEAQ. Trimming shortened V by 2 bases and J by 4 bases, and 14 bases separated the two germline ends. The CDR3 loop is CASSLNWLAGETQYF. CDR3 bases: TGTGCCAGCAGCTTAAATTGGCTCGCGGGAGAGACCCAGTACTTC.

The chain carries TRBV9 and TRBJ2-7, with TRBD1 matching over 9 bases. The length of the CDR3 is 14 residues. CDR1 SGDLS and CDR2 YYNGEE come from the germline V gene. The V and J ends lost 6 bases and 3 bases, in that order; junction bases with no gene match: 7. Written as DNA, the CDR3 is TGTGCCAGCACCCCGGGACAGGGAGGCTACGAGCAGTACTTC. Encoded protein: CASTPGQGGYEQYF.

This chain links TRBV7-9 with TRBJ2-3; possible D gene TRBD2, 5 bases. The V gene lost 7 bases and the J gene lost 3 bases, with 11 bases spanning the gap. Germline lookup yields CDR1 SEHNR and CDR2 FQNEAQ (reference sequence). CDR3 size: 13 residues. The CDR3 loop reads CASTRWETDTQYF. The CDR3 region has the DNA TGTGCCAGCACCCGTTGGGAGACAGATACGCAGTATTTT.

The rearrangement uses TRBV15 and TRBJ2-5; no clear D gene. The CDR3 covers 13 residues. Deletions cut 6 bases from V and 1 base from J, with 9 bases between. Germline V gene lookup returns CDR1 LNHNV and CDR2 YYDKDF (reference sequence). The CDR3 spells CATSDLPQETQYF. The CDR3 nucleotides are TGTGCCACCAGTGACCTCCCCCAAGAGACCCAGTACTTC.

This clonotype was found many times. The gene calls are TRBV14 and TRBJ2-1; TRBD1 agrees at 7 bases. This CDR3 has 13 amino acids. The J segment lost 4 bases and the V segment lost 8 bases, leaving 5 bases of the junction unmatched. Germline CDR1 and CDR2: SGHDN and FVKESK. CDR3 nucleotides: TGTGCCAGCTCGACAGGGCGATACAATGAGCAGTTCTTC. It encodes CASSTGRYNEQFF.

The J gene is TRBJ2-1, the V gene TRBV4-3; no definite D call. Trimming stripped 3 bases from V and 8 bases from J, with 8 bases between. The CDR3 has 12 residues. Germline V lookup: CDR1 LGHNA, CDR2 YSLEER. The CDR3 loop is CASSHLKDEQFF. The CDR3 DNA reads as TGCGCCAGCAGCCACCTGAAGGATGAGCAGTTCTTC.

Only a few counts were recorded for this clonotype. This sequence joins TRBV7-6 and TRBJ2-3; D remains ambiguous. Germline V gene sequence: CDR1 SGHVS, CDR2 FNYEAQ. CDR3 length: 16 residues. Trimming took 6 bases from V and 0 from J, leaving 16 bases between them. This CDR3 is CASSPWAEGSTDTQYF. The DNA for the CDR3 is TGTGCCAGCAGTCCCTGGGCGGAAGGTAGCACAGATACGCAGTATTTT.

CDR3 DNA: TGTGCCACCAGCAGAGATCTAACAGGCATTAGCTCCTACGAGCAGTACTTC. It translates to CATSRDLTGISSYEQYF. The chain couples TRBV15 to TRBJ2-7, with D perhaps matching TRBD1 (5 bases). The V gene's germline CDR1 is LNHNV and CDR2 YYDKDF (reference sequence). Trimming took off 0 bases at V and 0 bases at J, with 15 bases between the two ends. The CDR3 covers 17 residues.

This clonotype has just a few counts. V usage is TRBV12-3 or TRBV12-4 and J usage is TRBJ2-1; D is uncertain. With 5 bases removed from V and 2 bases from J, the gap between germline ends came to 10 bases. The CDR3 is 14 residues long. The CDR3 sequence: CASSPPTAYNEQFF. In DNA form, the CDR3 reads TGTGCCAGCAGTCCTCCGACGGCCTACAATGAGCAGTTCTTC.

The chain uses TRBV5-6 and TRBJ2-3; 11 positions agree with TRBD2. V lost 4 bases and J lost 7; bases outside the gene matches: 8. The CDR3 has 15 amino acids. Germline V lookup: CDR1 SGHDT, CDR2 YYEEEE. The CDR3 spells CASSLTSGGGNTQYF. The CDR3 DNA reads TGTGCCAGCAGCCTAACTAGCGGGGGTGGGAATACGCAGTATTTT.

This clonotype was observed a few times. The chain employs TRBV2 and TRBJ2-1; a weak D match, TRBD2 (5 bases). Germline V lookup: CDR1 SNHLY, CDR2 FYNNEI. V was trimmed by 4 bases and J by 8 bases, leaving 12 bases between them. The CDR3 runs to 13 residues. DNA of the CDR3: TGTGCCAGCAGTGTCGGGGTCCGCGATGAGCAGTTCTTC. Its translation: CASSVGVRDEQFF.

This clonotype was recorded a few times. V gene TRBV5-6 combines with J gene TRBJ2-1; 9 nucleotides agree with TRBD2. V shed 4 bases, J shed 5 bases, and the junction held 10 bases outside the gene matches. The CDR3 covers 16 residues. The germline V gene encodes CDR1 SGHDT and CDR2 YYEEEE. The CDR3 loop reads CASSPGFSGSNNEQFF. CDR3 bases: TGTGCCAGCAGCCCAGGGTTTAGCGGGAGCAACAATGAGCAGTTCTTC.

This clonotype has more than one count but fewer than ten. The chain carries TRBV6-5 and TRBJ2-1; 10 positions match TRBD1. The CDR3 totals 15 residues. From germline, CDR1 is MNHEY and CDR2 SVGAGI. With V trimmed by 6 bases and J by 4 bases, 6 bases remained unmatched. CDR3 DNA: TGTGCCAGCAGCCCGGGACAGGGGACATACAATGAGCAGTTCTTC. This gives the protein CASSPGQGTYNEQFF.

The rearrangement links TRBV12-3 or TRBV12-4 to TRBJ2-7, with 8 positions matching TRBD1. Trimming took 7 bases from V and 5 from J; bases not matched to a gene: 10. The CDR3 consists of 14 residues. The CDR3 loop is CASTQTGESHEQYF. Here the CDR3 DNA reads TGTGCCAGCACCCAGACAGGGGAATCCCACGAGCAGTACTTC.

The CDR3 region is CASSPGSGGPLSYEQYF. CDR3 in DNA: TGTGCCAGCAGCCCTGGGAGCGGGGGGCCCCTCTCCTACGAGCAGTACTTC. The genes are TRBV9 and TRBJ2-7; 9 nucleotides match TRBD2. The J segment lost 0 bases and the V segment lost 4 bases, leaving 11 bases of the junction unmatched. This CDR3 spans 17 amino acids. The germline V gene has CDR1 SGDLS and CDR2 YYNGEE.

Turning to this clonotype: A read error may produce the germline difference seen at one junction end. CDR3: CASILQGQSVAFF. The DNA for the CDR3 is TGCGCCAGCATCTTGCAAGGACAATCGGTCGCTTTCTTT. This chain links TRBV5-1 with TRBJ1-1; D possibly corresponds to TRBD1 (5 bases). This CDR3 has 13 residues. The germline gives CDR1 SGHRS, CDR2 YFSETQ.

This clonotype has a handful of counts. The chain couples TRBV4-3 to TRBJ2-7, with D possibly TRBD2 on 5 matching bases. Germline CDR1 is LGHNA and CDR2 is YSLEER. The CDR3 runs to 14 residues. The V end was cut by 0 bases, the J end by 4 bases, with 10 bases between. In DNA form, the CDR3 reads TGCGCCAGCAGCCAAGATACGAGCGGATACGAGCAGTACTTC. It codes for CASSQDTSGYEQYF.

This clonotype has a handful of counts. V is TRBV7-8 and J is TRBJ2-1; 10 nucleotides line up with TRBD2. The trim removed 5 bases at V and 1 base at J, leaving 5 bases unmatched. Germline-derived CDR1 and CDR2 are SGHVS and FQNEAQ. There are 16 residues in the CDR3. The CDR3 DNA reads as TGTGCCAGCAGCGCCCTAGCGGGAGTGTCCTACAATGAGCAGTTCTTC. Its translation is CASSALAGVSYNEQFF.